The clone carrying this T cell receptor (beta chain) is a singleton in its sample. What it binds is not known. These data come from a study of cytomegalovirus exposure and HLA in healthy donors. The PCR contained 60 Vbeta and 13 Jbeta primers. Assay: immunoSEQ multiplex PCR; the TCRdb copy retains only in-frame clones and omits some. The repertoire consists of over 120,000 clones, with 74% occurring once and the leading ten covering around 4.7%. Study-wide results and limits: Most TCR sequences proved rare, with some public TCRs found in many donors. About 87% or about 30% of the time was how often most TCR beta V segments were productive, according to an earlier analysis. CMV antigen specificity was confirmed in vitro for three CMV-associated chains.

From germline, CDR1 is SGHTA and CDR2 FQGTGA. The CDR3 sequence is 15 residues long. V lost 4 bases and J lost 4; bases outside the gene matches: 4. This receptor was identified in a man aged 18 to 29 in good health and CMV-seropositive. The sequencing sample was made of PBMCs. V is TRBV7-3 and J is TRBJ2-1; 10 bases map to TRBD2. As DNA, the CDR3 is TGTGCCAGCAGCTCCGGACTAGCGGAGTACAATGAGCAGTTCTTC. Amino acids: CASSSGLAEYNEQFF.